The entry that follows covers one TCR beta chain sequence. This record belongs to a study of lung T cells in sarcoidosis with Löfgren's syndrome. Germline values: CDR1 SGHAT, CDR2 FQNNGV. The ends lost 2 bases at V and 8 bases at J; junction bases unmatched: 1. There are 14 residues in the CDR3. TCRdb fed the reads into MiXCR, producing one record per CDR3 protein. The sample holds roughly 63,000 distinct CDR3 sequences, about 20% seen once. The sample taken for sequencing was CD4+ T cells from PBMCs. The chain uses TRBV11-2 and TRBJ2-1; 12 bases map to TRBD2. The TCR sequence derives from a human donor with sarcoidosis (Löfgren's syndrome or another form), or a control subject (not recorded which). The CDR3 nucleotides are TGTGCCAGCAGCTTACTAGCGGGGGGGCATGAGCAGTTCTTC. This codes for CASSLLAGGHEQFF.